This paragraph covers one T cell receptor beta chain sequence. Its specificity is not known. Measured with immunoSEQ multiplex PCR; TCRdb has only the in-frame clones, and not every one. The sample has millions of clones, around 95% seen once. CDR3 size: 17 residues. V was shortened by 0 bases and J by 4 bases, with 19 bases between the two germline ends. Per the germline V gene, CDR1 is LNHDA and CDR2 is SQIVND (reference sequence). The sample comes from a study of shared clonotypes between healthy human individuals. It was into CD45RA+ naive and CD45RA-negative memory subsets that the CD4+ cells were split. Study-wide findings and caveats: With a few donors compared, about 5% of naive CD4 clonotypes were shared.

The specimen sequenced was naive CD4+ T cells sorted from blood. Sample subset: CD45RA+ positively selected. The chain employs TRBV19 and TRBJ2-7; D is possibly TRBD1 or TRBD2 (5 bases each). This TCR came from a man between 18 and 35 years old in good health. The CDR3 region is CASSIDGTGPSRYEQYF. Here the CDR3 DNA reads TGTGCCAGTAGTATAGATGGGACCGGGCCTTCGCGGTACGAGCAGTACTTC.